Here is one T cell receptor beta chain with its context. Its antigen is not identified. This record belongs to a study of radiotherapy plus CTLA-4 blockade in lung cancer. In the study overall: Overall, around 20% of patients showed an objective response, while around 34% attained disease control.

The study, taken as a whole, reports: Early clone dynamics of blood T cells, plus interferon-beta, reportedly predicted response best. In blood, after radiotherapy plus ipilimumab, tumor-derived TCR clones expanded.

Patients had chemo-refractory metastatic non-small-cell lung cancer and received focal radiation plus CTLA-4 blockade that used ipilimumab. Produced via immunoSEQ multiplex PCR; TCRdb's table is partial and in-frame only. There are some 52,000 clones in the sample; roughly 80% occur only once, and 2.5% to 4% lies in the top ten. Germline CDR1 reads SEHNR; CDR2 reads FQNEAQ (reference sequence). The V gene lost 3 bases and the J gene lost 9 bases, with 9 bases spanning the gap. The CDR3 has 13 amino acids. This chain connects TRBV7-9 to TRBJ1-6; no definite D call. The sample here was peripheral blood, taken from a patient treated with radiotherapy plus ipilimumab. This sequence was found in a human donor with non-small cell lung cancer who had a partial response to radiotherapy plus ipilimumab. This CDR3 reads CASSFGSRSPLHF. The CDR3 DNA is TGTGCCAGCAGCTTCGGGTCCCGTTCACCCCTCCACTTT.